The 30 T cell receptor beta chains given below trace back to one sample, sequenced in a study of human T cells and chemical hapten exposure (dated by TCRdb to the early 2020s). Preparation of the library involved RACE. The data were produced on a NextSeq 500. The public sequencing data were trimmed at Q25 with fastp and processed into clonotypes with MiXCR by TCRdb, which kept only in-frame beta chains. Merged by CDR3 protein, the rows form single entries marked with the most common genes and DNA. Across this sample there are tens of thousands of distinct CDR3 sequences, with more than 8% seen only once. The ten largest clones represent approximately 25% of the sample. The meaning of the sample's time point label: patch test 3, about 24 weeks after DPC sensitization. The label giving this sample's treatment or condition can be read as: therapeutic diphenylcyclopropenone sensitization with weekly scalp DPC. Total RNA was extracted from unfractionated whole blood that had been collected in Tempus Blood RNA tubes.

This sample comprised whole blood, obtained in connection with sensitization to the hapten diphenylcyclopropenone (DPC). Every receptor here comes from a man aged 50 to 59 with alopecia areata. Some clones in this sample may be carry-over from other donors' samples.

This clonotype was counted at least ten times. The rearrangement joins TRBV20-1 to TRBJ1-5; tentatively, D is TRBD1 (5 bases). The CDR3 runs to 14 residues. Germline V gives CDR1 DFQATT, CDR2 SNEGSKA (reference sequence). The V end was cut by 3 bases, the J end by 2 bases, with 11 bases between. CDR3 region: CSASEGLRNQPQHF. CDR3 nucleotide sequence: TGCAGTGCTAGTGAGGGGTTGCGCAATCAGCCCCAGCATTTT.

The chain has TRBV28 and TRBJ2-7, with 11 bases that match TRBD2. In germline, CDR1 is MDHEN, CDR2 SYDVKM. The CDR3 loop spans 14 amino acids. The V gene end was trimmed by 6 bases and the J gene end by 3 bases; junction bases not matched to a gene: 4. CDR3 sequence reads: CASRMTSGNYEQYF. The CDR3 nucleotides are TGTGCCAGCAGGATGACTAGCGGGAACTACGAGCAGTACTTC. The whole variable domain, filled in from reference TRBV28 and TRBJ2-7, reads DVKVTQSSRYLVKRTGEKVFLECVQDMDHENMFWYRQDPGLGLRLIYFSYDVKMKEKGDIPEGYSVSREKKERFSLILESASTNQTSMYLCASRMTSGNYEQYFGPGTRLTVT.

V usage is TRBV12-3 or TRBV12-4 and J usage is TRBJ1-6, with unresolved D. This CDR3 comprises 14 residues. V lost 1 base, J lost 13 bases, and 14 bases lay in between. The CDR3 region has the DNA TGTGCCAGCAGTTTAGACGGATTGAGGTTTCCCCTCCACTTT. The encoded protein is CASSLDGLRFPLHF.

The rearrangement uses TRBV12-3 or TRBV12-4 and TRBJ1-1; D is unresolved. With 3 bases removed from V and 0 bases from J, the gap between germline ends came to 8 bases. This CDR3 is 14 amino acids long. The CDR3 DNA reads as TGTGCCAGCAGTTTGTTCGGGTTGAACACTGAAGCTTTCTTT. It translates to CASSLFGLNTEAFF.

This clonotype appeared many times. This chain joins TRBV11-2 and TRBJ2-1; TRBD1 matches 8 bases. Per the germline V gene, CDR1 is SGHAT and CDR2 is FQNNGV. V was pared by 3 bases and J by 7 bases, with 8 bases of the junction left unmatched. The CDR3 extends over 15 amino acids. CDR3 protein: CASSFFATGANEQFF. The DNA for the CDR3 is TGTGCCAGCAGCTTCTTCGCGACAGGGGCGAATGAGCAGTTCTTC.

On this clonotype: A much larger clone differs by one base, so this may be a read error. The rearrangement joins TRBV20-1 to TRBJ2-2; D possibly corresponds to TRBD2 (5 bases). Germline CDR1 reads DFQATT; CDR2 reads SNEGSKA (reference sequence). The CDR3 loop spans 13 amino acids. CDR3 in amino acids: CCAPRSGTGELFF. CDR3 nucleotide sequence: TGCTGTGCTCCTCGGTCGGGGACCGGGGAGCTGTTTTTT.

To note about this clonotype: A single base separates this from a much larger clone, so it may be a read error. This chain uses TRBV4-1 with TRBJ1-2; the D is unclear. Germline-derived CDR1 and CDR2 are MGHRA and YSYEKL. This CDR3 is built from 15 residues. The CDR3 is CAGSQDHNSNYGYTF. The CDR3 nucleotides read TGCGCCGGCAGCCAAGATCATAACAGTAACTATGGCTACACCTTC.

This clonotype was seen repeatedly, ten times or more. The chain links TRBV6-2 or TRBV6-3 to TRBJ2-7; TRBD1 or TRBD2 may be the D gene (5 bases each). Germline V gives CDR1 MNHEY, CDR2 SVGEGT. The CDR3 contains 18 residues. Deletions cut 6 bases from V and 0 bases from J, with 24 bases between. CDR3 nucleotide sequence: TGTGCCAGCAGAGGCCAACGTAGGGACGGCACGGACTCCTACGAGCAGTACTTC. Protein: CASRGQRRDGTDSYEQYF.

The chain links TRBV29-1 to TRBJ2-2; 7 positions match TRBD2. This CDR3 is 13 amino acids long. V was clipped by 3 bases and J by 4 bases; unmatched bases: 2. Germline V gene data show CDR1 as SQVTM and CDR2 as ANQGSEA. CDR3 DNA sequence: TGCAGCGTTGAGACGGGAGGCACCGGGGAGCTGTTTTTT. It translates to CSVETGGTGELFF.

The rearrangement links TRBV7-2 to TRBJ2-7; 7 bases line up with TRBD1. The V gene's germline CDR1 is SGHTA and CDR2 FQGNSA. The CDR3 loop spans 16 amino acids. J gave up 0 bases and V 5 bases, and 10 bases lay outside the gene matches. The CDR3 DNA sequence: TGTGCCAGCAGCAAAGCGGACAGGTTAAGCTCCTACGAGCAGTACTTC. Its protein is CASSKADRLSSYEQYF.

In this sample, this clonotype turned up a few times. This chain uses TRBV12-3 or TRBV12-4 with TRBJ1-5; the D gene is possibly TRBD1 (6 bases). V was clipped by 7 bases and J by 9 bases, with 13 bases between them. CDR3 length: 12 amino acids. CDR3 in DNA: TGTGCCAGCAACATCAGGGGCTGGCCCCAGCATTTT. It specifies CASNIRGWPQHF.

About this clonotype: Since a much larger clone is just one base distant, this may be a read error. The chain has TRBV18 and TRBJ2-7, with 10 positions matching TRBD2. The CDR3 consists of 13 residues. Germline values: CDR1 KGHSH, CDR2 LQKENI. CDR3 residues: CASSPTSGYGQYF. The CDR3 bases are TGTGCCAGCTCACCGACTAGCGGGTACGGGCAGTACTTC.

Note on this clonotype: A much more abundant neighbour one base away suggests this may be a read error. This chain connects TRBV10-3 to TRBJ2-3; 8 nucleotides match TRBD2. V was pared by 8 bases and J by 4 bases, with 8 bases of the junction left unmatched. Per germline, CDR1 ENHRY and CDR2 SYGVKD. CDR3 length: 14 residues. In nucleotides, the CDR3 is TGTGCCATCGTCGTCAGCGGGAGTCCAGATACGCAGTATTTT. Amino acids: CAIVVSGSPDTQYF.

In DNA form, the CDR3 reads TGTGCCAGCAGTGGATCGGGACAGGGGAATTCACCCCTCCACTTT. This gives the protein CASSGSGQGNSPLHF. The genes are TRBV6-4 and TRBJ1-6; the match to TRBD1 covers 10 bases. V shed 4 bases, J shed 7 bases, and the junction held 4 bases outside the gene matches. This CDR3 contains 15 residues. Per the germline V gene, CDR1 is MRHNA and CDR2 is SNTAGT.

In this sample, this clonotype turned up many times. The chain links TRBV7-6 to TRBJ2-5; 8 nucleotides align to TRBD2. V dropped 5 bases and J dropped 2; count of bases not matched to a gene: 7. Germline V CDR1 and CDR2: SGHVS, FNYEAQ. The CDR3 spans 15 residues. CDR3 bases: TGTGCCAGCAGCCCCAAAACTAGCGGACAAGAGACCCAGTACTTC. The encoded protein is CASSPKTSGQETQYF.

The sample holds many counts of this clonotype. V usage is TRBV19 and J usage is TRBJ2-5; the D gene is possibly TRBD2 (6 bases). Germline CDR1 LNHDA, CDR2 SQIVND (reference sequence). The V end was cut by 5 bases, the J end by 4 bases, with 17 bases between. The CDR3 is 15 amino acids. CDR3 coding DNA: TGTGCCAGTAGTGTATCGGGACTCGAGGCAGAGACCCAGTACTTC. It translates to CASSVSGLEAETQYF.

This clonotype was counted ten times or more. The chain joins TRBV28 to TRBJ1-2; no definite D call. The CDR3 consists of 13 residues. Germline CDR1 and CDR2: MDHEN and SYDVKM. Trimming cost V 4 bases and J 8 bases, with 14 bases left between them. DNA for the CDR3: TGTGCCAGCAGTTCGGGTCGCAATGGCGGCTACACCTTC. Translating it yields CASSSGRNGGYTF.

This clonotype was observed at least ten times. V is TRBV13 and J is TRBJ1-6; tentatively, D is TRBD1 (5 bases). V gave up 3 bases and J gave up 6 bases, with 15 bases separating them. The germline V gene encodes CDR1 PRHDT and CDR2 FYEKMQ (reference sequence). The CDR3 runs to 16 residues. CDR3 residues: CASSFAGHGGNSPLHF. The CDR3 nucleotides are TGTGCCAGCAGCTTTGCCGGGCATGGGGGTAATTCACCCCTCCACTTT.

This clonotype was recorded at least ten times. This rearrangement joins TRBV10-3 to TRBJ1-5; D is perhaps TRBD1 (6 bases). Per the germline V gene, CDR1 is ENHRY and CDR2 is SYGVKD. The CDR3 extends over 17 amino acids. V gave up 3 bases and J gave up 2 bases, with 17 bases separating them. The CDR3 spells CAISDSSTGIRNQPQHF. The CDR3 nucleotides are TGTGCCATCAGTGACAGTAGTACAGGGATACGCAATCAGCCCCAGCATTTT.

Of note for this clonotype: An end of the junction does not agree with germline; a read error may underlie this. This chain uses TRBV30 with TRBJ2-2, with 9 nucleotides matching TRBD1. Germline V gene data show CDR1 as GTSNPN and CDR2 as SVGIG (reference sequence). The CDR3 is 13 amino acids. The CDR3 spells CAGQGTKTGELFF. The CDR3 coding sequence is TGTGCCGGACAGGGGACGAAAACCGGGGAGCTGTTTTTT.

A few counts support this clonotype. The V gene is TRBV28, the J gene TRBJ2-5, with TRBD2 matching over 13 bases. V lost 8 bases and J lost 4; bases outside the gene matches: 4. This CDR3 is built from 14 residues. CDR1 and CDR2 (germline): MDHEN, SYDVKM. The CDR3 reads CASRGLAGVETQYF. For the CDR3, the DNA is TGTGCCAGCCGAGGACTAGCGGGAGTAGAGACCCAGTACTTC. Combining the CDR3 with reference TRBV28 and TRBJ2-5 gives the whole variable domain DVKVTQSSRYLVKRTGEKVFLECVQDMDHENMFWYRQDPGLGLRLIYFSYDVKMKEKGDIPEGYSVSREKKERFSLILESASTNQTSMYLCASRGLAGVETQYFGPGTRLLVL.

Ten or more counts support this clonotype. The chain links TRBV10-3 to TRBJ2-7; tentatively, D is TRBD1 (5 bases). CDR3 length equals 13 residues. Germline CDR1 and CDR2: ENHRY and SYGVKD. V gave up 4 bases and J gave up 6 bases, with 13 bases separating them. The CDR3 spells CAISVDDSREQYF. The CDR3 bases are TGTGCCATCAGTGTTGACGACAGCCGCGAGCAGTACTTC.

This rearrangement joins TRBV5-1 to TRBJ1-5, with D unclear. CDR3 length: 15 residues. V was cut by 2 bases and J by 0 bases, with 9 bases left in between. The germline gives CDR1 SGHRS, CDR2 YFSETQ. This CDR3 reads CASSLTTGSNQPQHF. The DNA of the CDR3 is TGCGCCAGCAGCTTAACCACGGGTAGCAATCAGCCCCAGCATTTT.

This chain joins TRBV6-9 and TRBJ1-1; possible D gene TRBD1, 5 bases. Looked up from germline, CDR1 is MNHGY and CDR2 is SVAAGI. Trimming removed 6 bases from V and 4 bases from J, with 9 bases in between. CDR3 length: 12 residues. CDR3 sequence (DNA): TGTGCCAGCAGGGGGACGTCCACTGAAGCTTTCTTT. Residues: CASRGTSTEAFF.

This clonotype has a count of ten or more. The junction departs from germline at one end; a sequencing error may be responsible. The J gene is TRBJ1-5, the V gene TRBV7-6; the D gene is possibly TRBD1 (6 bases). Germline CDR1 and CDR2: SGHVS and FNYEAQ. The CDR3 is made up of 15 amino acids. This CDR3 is CATSRDTYSNQPQHF. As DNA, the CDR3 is TGTGCCACCAGCCGGGACACCTATAGCAATCAGCCCCAGCATTTT.

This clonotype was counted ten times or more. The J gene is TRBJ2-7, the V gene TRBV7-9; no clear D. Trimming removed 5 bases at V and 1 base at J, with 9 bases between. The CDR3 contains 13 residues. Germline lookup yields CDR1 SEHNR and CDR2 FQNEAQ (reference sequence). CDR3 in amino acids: CASSPKESYEQYF. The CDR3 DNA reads TGTGCCAGCAGCCCTAAAGAGTCCTACGAGCAGTACTTC.

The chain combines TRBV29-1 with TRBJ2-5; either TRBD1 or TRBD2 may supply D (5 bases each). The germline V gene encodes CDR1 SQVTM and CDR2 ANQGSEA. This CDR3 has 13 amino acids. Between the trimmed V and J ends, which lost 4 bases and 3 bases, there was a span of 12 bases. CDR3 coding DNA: TGCAGCGTTGGGGGGATCGGGGAAGAGACCCAGTACTTC. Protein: CSVGGIGEETQYF. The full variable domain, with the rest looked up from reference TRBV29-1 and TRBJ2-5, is SAVISQKPSRDICQRGTSLTIQCQVDSQVTMMFWYRQQPGQSLTLIATANQGSEATYESGFVIDKFPISRPNLTFSTLTVSNMSPEDSSIYLCSVGGIGEETQYFGPGTRLLVL.

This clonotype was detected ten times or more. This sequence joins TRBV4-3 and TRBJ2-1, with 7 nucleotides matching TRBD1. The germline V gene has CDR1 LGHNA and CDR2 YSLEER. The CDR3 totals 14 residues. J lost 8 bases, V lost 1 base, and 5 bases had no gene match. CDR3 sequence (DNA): TGCGCCAGCAGCCAAGGACAGGGTCGCGATGAGCAGTTCTTC. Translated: CASSQGQGRDEQFF.

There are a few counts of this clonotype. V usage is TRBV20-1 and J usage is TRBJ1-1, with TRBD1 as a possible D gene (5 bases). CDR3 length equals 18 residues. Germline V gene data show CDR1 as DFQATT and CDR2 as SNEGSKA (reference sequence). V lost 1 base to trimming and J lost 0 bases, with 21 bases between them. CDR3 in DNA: TGCAGTGCTAGAGTCGGCTCAGGTGGGGGGAGCATGAACACTGAAGCTTTCTTT. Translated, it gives CSARVGSGGGSMNTEAFF.

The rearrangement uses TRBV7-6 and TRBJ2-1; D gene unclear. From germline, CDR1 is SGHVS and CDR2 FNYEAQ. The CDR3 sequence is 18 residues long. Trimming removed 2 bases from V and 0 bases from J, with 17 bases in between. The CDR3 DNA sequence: TGTGCCAGCAGCTTATCACGGGCAGCCGCCATCTCCTACAATGAGCAGTTCTTC. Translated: CASSLSRAAAISYNEQFF.